The entry below describes one T cell receptor beta chain. These data originate in a study of T cells in Graves' hyperthyroidism and ophthalmopathy. Trimming pared 0 bases from V and 0 bases from J, leaving 9 bases between. This CDR3 region has 15 residues. Germline CDR1 and CDR2: SGDLS and YYNGEE. RNA transcripts gave rise to amplified TCR beta CDR3 regions. In the first-round RT-PCR of the TCR CDR3, the HTBI primer set was used. In TCRdb, the multiplex PCR reads were re-called with MiXCR into one record per CDR3 protein. In the table there are 370,000 or so distinct CDR3 sequences, roughly 25% of which are singletons.

This sequence joins TRBV9 and TRBJ1-1, with a tentative D call TRBD1 (6 bases). The sample consisted of blood. This clonotype originated in a man aged 45-60 years with Graves' hyperthyroidism. In nucleotides, the CDR3 is TGTGCCAGCAGCGTAGCAGGGGACTTGAACACTGAAGCTTTCTTT. Protein product: CASSVAGDLNTEAFF.